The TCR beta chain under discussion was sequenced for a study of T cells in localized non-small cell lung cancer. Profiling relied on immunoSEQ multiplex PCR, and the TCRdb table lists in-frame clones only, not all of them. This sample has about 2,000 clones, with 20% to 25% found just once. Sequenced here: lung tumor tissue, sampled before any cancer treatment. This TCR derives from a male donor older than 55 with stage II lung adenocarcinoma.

Written as DNA, the CDR3 is TGTGCCAGCAGCTACTCGTTCGGCACTGAAGCTTTCTTT. It translates to CASSYSFGTEAFF. The chain couples TRBV7-2 to TRBJ1-1, with unresolved D. There are 13 residues in the CDR3. V lost 4 bases, J lost 4 bases, and 10 bases lay in between. CDR1 is SGHTA and CDR2 is FQGNSA in the germline V gene.